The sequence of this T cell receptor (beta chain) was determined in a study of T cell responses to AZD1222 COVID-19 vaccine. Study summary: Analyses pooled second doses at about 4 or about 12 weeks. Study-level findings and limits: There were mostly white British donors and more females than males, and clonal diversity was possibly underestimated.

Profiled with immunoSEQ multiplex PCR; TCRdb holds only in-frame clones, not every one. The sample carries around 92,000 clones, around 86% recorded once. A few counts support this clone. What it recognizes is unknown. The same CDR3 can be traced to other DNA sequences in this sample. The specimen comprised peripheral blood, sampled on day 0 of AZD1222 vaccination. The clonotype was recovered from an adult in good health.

CDR3 sequence: CASSPLRNTEAFF. The CDR3 coding sequence is TGTGCCAGCAGTCCACTTAGGAACACTGAAGCTTTCTTT. The rearrangement links TRBV28 to TRBJ1-1; no clear D. The CDR3 is 13 residues long. V was cut by 5 bases and J by 1 base, with 8 bases left in between. Germline lookup yields CDR1 MDHEN and CDR2 SYDVKM. Complete variable domain (other parts from reference TRBV28 and TRBJ1-1): DVKVTQSSRYLVKRTGEKVFLECVQDMDHENMFWYRQDPGLGLRLIYFSYDVKMKEKGDIPEGYSVSREKKERFSLILESASTNQTSMYLCASSPLRNTEAFFGQGTRLTVV.